A selection of T cell receptor beta chains follows, all from one sample in a study of T cells after yellow fever vaccination. Each CDR3 protein is one row after TCRdb ran MiXCR on the 5' RACE reads. The profile covers more than 75,000 distinct CDR3 sequences, with roughly 8.2% appearing a single time and about 15% taken by the ten largest. The specimen was CD8+ T cells not binding an NS4B(214-222) dextramer, sorted from PBMCs, collected about 2 weeks after the first yellow fever vaccination. The receptors derive from a man in his late teens or twenties who received the YFV17D yellow fever vaccine. CDR3s leave out the opening cysteine and the closing phenylalanine or tryptophan. The order of the fields is J gene, D gene, V gene, CDR3 protein. A D gene is named only where the DNA matches it firmly.

>TRBJ2-6|-|TRBV6-5
ASSWGAGANVLT
>TRBJ2-1|TRBD1|TRBV6-5
ASSYGTGSEQF
>TRBJ2-7|TRBD1|TRBV6-1
ASSPRTGGLKNYEQY
>TRBJ1-3|-|TRBV12-3/TRBV12-4
ASSLTGSGNTIY
>TRBJ2-1|-|TRBV7-9
ASSSNYNEQF
>TRBJ2-6|-|TRBV2
ASSEGSGSGANVLT
>TRBJ1-5|-|TRBV3-1
ASSHGVDGNQPQH
>TRBJ2-3|-|TRBV19
ASSATGTDTQY
>TRBJ1-5|-|TRBV7-2
ASSPFENSNQPQH
>TRBJ2-7|-|TRBV7-9
ASSAPTGIVSYEQY
>TRBJ1-5|TRBD1|TRBV28
ASSSLRTGVVQPQH